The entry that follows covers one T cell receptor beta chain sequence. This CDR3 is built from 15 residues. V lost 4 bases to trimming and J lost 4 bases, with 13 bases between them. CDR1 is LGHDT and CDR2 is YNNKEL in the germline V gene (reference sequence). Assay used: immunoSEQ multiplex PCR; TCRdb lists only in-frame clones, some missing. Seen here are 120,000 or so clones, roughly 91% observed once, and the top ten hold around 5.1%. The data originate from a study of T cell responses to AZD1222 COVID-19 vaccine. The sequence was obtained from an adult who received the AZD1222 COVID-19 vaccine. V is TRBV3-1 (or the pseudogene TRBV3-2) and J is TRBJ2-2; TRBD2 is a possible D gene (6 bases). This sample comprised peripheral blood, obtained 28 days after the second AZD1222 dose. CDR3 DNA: TGTGCCAGCAGCCCTCCGGAGGGTCCCACCGGGGAGCTGTTTTTT. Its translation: CASSPPEGPTGELFF.